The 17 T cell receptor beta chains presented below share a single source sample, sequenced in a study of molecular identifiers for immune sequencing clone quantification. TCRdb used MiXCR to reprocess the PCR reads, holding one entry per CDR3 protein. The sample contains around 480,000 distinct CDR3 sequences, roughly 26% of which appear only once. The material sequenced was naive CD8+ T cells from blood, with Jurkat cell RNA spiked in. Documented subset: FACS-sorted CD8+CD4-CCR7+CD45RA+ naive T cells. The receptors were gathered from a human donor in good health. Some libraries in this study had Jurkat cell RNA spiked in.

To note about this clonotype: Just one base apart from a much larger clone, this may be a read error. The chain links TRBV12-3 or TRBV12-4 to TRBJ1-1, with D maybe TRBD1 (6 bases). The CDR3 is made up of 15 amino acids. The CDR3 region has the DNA TGTGCCAGAAGTTTTGAGGGGGAAGAATGGACTGAAGCTTTCTTT. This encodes CARSFEGEEWTEAFF.

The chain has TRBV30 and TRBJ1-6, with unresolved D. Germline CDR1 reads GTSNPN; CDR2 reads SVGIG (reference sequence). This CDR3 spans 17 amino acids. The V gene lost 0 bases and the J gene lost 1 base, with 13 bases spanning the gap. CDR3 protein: CAWSVLVRVSYNSPLHF. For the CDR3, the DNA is TGTGCCTGGAGTGTACTGGTGAGGGTATCCTATAATTCACCCCTCCACTTT. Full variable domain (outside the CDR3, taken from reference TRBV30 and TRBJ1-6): SQTIHQWPATLVQPVGSPLSLECTVEGTSNPNLYWYRQAAGRGLQLLFYSVGIGQISSEVPQNLSASRPQDRQFILSSKKLLLSDSGFYLCAWSVLVRVSYNSPLHFGNGTRLTVT.

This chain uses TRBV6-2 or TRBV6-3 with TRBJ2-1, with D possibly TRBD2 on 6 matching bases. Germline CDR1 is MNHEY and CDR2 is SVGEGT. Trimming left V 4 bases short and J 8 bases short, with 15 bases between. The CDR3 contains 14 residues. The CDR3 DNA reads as TGTGCCAGCAGTTGCCTGGGGGGAGTGGATGAGCAGTTCTTC. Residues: CASSCLGGVDEQFF.

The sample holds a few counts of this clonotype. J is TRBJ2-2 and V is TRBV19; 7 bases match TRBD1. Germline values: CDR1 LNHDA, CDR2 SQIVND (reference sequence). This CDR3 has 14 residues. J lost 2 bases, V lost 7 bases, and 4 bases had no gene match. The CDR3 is CASTGQTNTGELFF. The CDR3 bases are TGTGCCAGTACGGGACAGACCAACACCGGGGAGCTGTTTTTT.

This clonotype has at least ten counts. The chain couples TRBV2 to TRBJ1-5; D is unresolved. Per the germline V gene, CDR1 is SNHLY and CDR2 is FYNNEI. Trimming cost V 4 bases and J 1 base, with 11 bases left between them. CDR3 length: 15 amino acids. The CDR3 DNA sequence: TGTGCCAGCAGTGGGGAGGCGACGAGCAATCAGCCCCAGCATTTT. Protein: CASSGEATSNQPQHF.

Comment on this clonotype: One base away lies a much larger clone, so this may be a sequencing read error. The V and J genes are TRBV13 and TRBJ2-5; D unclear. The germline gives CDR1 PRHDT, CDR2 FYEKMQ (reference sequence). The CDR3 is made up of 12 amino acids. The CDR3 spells CACSFREETQYF. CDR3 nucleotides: TGTGCCTGCAGCTTTAGGGAAGAGACCCAGTACTTC.

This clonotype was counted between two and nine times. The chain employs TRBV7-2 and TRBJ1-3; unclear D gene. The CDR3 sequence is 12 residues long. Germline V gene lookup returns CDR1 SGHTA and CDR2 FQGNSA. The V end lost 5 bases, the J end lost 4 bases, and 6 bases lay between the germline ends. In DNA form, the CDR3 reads TGTGCCAGCAGCCCCGAAGGAAACACCATATATTTT. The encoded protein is CASSPEGNTIYF.

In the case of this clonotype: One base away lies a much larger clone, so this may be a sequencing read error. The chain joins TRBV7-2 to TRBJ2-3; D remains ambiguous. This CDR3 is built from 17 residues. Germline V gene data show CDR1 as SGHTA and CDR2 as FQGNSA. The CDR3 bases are TGTGCCAGCAGCCCGGTCGGGTTAGAACCCAGCACAGATACGGAGTATTTT. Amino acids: CASSPVGLEPSTDTEYF.

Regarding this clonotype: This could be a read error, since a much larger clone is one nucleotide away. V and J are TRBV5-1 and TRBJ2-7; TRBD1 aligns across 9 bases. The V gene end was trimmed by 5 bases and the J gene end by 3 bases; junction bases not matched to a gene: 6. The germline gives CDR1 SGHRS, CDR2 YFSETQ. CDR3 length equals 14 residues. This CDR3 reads CASREGQGFYEQYF. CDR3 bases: TGCGCCAGCAGGGAGGGACAGGGTTTCTACGAGCAGTACTTC. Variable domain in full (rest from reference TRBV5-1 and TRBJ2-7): KAGVTQTPRYLIKTRGQQVTLSCSPISGHRSVSWYQQTPGQGLQFLFEYFSETQRNKGNFPGRFSGRQFSNSRSEMNVSTLELGDSALYLCASREGQGFYEQYFGPGTRLTVT.

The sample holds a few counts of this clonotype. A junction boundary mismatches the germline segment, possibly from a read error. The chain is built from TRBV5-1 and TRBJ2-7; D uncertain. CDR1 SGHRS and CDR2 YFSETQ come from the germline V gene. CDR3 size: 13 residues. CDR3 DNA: TGCGCCAGCAGCTTGGAAGGGATTCTAGAATGGAACTTC. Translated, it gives CASSLEGILEWNF.

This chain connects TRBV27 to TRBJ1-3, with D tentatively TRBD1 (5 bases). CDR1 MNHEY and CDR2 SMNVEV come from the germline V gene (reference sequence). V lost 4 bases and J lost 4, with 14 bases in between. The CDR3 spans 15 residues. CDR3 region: CASSSTGTPGNTIYF. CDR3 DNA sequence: TGTGCCAGCAGTTCGACCGGGACCCCAGGAAACACCATATATTTT.

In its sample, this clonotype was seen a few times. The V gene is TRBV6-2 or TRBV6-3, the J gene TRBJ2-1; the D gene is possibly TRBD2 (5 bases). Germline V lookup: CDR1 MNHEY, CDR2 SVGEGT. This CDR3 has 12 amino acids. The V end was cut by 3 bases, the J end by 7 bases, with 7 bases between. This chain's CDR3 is CASSYPGNEQFF. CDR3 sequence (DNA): TGTGCCAGCAGTTATCCGGGGAATGAGCAGTTCTTC.

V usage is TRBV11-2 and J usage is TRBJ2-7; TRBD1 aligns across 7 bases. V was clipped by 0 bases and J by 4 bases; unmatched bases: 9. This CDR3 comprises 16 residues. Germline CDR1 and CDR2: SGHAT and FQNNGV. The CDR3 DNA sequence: TGTGCCAGCAGCTTAGATCCCGGGACAGCCCTATACGAGCAGTACTTC. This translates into CASSLDPGTALYEQYF.

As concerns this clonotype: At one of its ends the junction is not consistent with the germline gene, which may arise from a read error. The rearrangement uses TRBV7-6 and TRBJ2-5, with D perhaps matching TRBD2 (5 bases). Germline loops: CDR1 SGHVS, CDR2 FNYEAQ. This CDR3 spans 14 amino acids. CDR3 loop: CAGSTGLASETQYF. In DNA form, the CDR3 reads TGTGCCGGCAGTACGGGTCTAGCATCGGAGACCCAGTACTTC.

Written as DNA, the CDR3 is TGTGCCAGCAGCCCGACAGGGAAACAAGAGACCCAGTACTTC. This sequence encodes CASSPTGKQETQYF. V and J are TRBV3-2 and TRBJ2-5; the table gives TRBD1 as D, unverified against the DNA. TRBV3-2 represents a pseudogene. The CDR3 is made up of 14 amino acids.

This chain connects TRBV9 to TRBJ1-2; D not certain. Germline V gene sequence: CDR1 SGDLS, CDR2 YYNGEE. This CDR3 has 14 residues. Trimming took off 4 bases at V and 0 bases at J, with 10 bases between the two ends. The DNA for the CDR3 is TGTGCCAGCAGCCCCCCGTCGTCTAACTATGGCTACACCTTC. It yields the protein CASSPPSSNYGYTF.

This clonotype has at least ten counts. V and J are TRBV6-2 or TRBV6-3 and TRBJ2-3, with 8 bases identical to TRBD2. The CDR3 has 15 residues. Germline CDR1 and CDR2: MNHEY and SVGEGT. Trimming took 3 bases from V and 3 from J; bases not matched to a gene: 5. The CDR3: CASSYAGTRTDTQYF. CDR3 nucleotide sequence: TGTGCCAGCAGTTATGCCGGGACTAGGACAGATACGCAGTATTTT.